Sequencing of this TCR beta chain was carried out in a study of beta chain features in type 1 diabetes. Sorting based on CD45RO/CCR7/CD25/CD127/CD95/CD27 separated CD4+ naive, central memory, regulatory and stem cell-like memory cells. Study-level findings and limits: Reduced insertions and increased deletions marked VDJ junctions in type 1 diabetes patients. When Type 1 diabetes patients were examined, their TCRB CDR3s proved moderately but significantly shorter in all four CD4+ subsets.

Worth noting for this clone: The antigen is not known.

Of the isolated RNA, all was reverse transcribed, and so the sequenced material was expressed TCRB transcripts. Some clones are missing from TCRdb's copy, which holds only in-frame ones; the method was immunoSEQ multiplex PCR. The sample records around 160,000 clones, just over 8% being singletons. The CDR3 consists of 12 residues. Per the germline V gene, CDR1 is SGHTA and CDR2 is FQGNSA. The ends were cut back, 1 base at V and 3 bases at J, with 4 bases in the middle. The sequencing sample was made of central memory CD4+ T cells from blood. The rearrangement links TRBV7-2 to TRBJ2-7, with unresolved D. This TCR was recovered from a young woman with type 1 diabetes. CDR3 region: CASSLDIYEQYF. The DNA for the CDR3 is TGTGCCAGCAGCTTAGACATCTACGAGCAGTACTTC.